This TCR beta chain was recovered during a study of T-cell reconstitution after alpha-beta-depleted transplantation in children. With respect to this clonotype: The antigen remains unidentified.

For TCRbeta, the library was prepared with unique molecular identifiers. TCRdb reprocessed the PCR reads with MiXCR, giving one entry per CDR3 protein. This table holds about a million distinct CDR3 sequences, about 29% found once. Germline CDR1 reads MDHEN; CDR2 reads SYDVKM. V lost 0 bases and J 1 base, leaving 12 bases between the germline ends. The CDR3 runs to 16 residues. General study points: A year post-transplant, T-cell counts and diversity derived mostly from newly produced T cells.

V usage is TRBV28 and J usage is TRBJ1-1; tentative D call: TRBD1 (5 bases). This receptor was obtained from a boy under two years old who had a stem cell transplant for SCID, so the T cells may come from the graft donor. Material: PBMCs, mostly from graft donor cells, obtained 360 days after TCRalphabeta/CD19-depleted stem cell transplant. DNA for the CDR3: TGTGCCAGCAGTTTATGGTCCGGGGCTGGGAACACTGAAGCTTTCTTT. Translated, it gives CASSLWSGAGNTEAFF.